This entry features one T cell receptor (beta chain) sequence. Its antigen is unidentified. This record comes from a study of CD8 T cells in Susac syndrome. Study-wide results and caveats: It was acknowledged in the study that the number of individuals who were included in its TCR sequencing and HLA analysis was relatively small.

After extraction with the RNeasy kit, roughly 0.45 to 1 ug of the RNA was reverse transcribed using random hexamers. The method of amplification for TCR beta CDR3 was immunoSEQ multiplex PCR, covering 54 Vbeta and 13 Jbeta. Via MiXCR, TCRdb re-called the immunoSEQ multiplex PCR reads, giving one row per CDR3 protein. There are about 120,000 distinct CDR3 sequences in the sample; approximately 90% occur only once, and approximately 0.11% lies in the top ten. Germline CDR1 reads KGHSH; CDR2 reads LQKENI. V was trimmed by 3 bases and J by 5 bases, leaving 17 bases between them. This CDR3 spans 15 amino acids. From blood CD8+ and CD4+ T cells, TCR beta sequences were generated. In contrast to the negatively isolated CD8+ and CD4+ T cells, TEMRA cells were FACS-enriched.

This clonotype was obtained from a human donor in good health. V usage is TRBV18 and J usage is TRBJ2-7; TRBD2 might be the D (6 bases). Sequenced: CD8+ T cells from PBMCs. DNA of the CDR3: TGTGCCAGCTCACCCACCGAGACTAGAAGAAACGAGCAGTACTTC. This gives the protein CASSPTETRRNEQYF.